One sample yielded the 10 T cell receptor beta chains listed below, sequenced in a study of shared clonotypes between healthy human individuals. Sequencing was performed with immunoSEQ multiplex PCR; in TCRdb, only in-frame clones are kept and a portion is missing. Seen here are 950,000 to 1,300,000 clones, 65% to 80% observed once, and the top ten hold 1.4% to 1.5%. The sequenced sample was memory CD4+ T cells sorted from blood. Subset: CD45RA-negative fraction. These receptor sequences come from a man aged 18-30 years in good health.

This clone was counted a single time. The chain uses TRBV18 and TRBJ1-1; TRBD1 aligns across 9 bases. V trimming: 2 bases; J trimming: 2 bases; junction bases outside the gene matches: 9. The germline CDR1 and CDR2 sequences are KGHSH and LQKENI. CDR3 length: 17 amino acids. CDR3 nucleotide sequence: TGTGCCAGCTCACCATTCCGAACAGGGGGCCCCAACACTGAAGCTTTCTTT. Protein product: CASSPFRTGGPNTEAFF.

The V and J genes are TRBV13 and TRBJ1-1, with a weak D call TRBD1 (5 bases). The ends were cut back, 5 bases at V and 1 base at J, with 11 bases in the middle. This CDR3 region has 14 residues. Germline CDR1 PRHDT, CDR2 FYEKMQ (reference sequence). CDR3: CASSPYGQNTEAFF. In DNA, the CDR3 is TGTGCCAGCAGCCCTTACGGACAGAACACTGAAGCTTTCTTT.

The chain uses TRBV9 and TRBJ2-7; 8 bases fit TRBD2. Unmatched junction bases numbered 4, after V lost 2 bases and J lost 0 bases. CDR1 and CDR2 (germline): SGDLS, YYNGEE. This CDR3 has 15 residues. CDR3 sequence reads: CASSVTAGDSYEQYF. CDR3 coding DNA: TGTGCCAGCAGCGTGACAGCGGGAGACTCCTACGAGCAGTACTTC.

Only a few counts were recorded for this clone. V and J are TRBV27 and TRBJ1-5; the D gene is possibly TRBD1 (6 bases). Germline V CDR1 and CDR2: MNHEY, SMNVEV (reference sequence). CDR3 length equals 16 residues. V lost 6 bases to trimming and J lost 3 bases, with 18 bases between them. The CDR3 DNA is TGTGCCAGCAGCCAAGGGGGGGGTAAAAACAATCAGCCCCAGCATTTT. It yields the protein CASSQGGGKNNQPQHF.

This clone was recorded at least ten times. CDR3 sequence (DNA): TGTGCCAGCAGTTTTATCGATATCCTGAACACTGAAGCTTTCTTT. Translated, it gives CASSFIDILNTEAFF. The chain couples TRBV28 to TRBJ1-1; no definite D call. This CDR3 comprises 15 residues. Germline V gives CDR1 MDHEN, CDR2 SYDVKM. Trimming left V 3 bases short and J 0 bases short, with 11 bases between.

The sample holds many counts of this clone. The V call is TRBV7-2, the J call TRBJ2-3, with TRBD2 matching 12 bases. V dropped 8 bases and J dropped 6; count of bases not matched to a gene: 9. CDR3 length: 15 amino acids. Germline V lookup: CDR1 SGHTA, CDR2 FQGNSA. The CDR3 DNA reads as TGTGCCAGCGGATACCCTAGCGGGAGGGTGGATACGCAGTATTTT. Its protein product is CASGYPSGRVDTQYF.

The table lists this clone with a few counts. A far larger clone is a single base away, which makes a read error likely. Within the sample, other DNA sequences also encode this same CDR3. V usage is TRBV11-3 and J usage is TRBJ2-2; D not resolved. The CDR3 loop spans 12 amino acids. V lost 0 bases and J 6 bases, leaving 2 bases between the germline ends. Germline V gene sequence: CDR1 SGHNT, CDR2 YENEEA. This CDR3 is CASSLDSGELFF. CDR3 DNA: TGTGCCAGCAGCTTAGATTCCGGGGAGCTGTTTTTT.

This chain joins TRBV6-1 and TRBJ2-1; TRBD2 matches 9 bases. Germline loops: CDR1 MNHNS, CDR2 SASEGT. This CDR3 contains 13 residues. Losses at the gene ends were 4 bases for V and 9 bases for J; bases not matched to a gene: 4. CDR3 loop: CASSGGGAIEQFF. CDR3 sequence (DNA): TGTGCCAGCAGTGGCGGGGGGGCCATTGAGCAGTTCTTC.

In this sample, this clone turned up many times. The rearrangement uses TRBV19 and TRBJ2-3; 8 positions agree with TRBD2. This CDR3 is 19 amino acids long. Germline CDR1 LNHDA, CDR2 SQIVND (reference sequence). With 1 base clipped from V and 3 bases from J, the junction kept 15 bases outside the gene matches. DNA of the CDR3: TGTGCCAGTAGTATAGGGGTCCTCCTCGGGGGGGCCGTTACAGATACGCAGTATTTT. Residues: CASSIGVLLGGAVTDTQYF.

The chain couples TRBV6-6 to TRBJ2-1; D is undetermined. Germline values: CDR1 MNHNY, CDR2 SVGAGI (reference sequence). The CDR3 extends over 14 amino acids. The V gene lost 5 bases and the J gene lost 4 bases, with 12 bases spanning the gap. The CDR3 here is CASSKEPQYNEQFF. In nucleotides, the CDR3 is TGTGCCAGCAGTAAAGAACCCCAGTACAATGAGCAGTTCTTC.